The next 27 T cell receptor beta chains were all read from a single sample in a study of cytomegalovirus exposure and HLA in healthy donors. The study ran its PCR with 60 Vbeta and 13 Jbeta primers. The table came from immunoSEQ multiplex PCR; TCRdb's copy has only in-frame clones and leaves some out. The sample includes some 130,000 clones, about 80% of them seen just once. Input material: PBMCs. All receptors derive from a man under 40 in good health and CMV-seronegative.

The chain recombines TRBV25-1 with TRBJ2-2; D not resolved. This CDR3 is 13 amino acids long. V dropped 1 base and J dropped 5 bases, with 5 bases sitting between them. Germline CDR1 is MGHDK and CDR2 is SYGVNS. CDR3 region: CASSEFPTGELFF. CDR3 in DNA: TGTGCCAGCAGTGAATTTCCTACCGGGGAGCTGTTTTTT.

This clone was seen once. V gene TRBV5-1 combines with J gene TRBJ2-2, with unresolved D. The CDR3 spans 14 residues. V gave up 0 bases and J gave up 4 bases, with 7 bases separating them. Germline CDR1 SGHRS, CDR2 YFSETQ. CDR3: CASSLASGTGELFF. The CDR3 DNA follows: TGCGCCAGCAGCTTGGCTTCAGGCACCGGGGAGCTGTTTTTT.

V gene TRBV19 combines with J gene TRBJ2-1, with 8 nucleotides matching TRBD2. V lost 2 bases and J lost 3; bases outside the gene matches: 6. This CDR3 spans 16 amino acids. In germline, CDR1 is LNHDA, CDR2 SQIVND (reference sequence). The CDR3 coding sequence is TGTGCCAGTAGTATAACAGCGGGAGCGTTCTACAATGAGCAGTTCTTC. It specifies CASSITAGAFYNEQFF. The full variable domain, with the rest looked up from reference TRBV19 and TRBJ2-1, is DGGITQSPKYLFRKEGQNVTLSCEQNLNHDAMYWYRQDPGQGLRLIYYSQIVNDFQKGDIAEGYSVSREKKESFPLTVTSAQKNPTAFYLCASSITAGAFYNEQFFGPGTRLTVL.

The chain joins TRBV6-5 to TRBJ2-7, with 9 bases lining up with TRBD1. CDR3 length: 15 amino acids. The germline gives CDR1 MNHEY, CDR2 SVGAGI. J gave up 3 bases and V 5 bases, and 8 bases lay outside the gene matches. The CDR3 loop is CASSQTGGRYYEQYF. The CDR3 DNA is TGTGCCAGCAGTCAAACAGGGGGCAGGTACTACGAGCAGTACTTC.

The gene calls are TRBV7-9 and TRBJ2-3, with D unclear. The V gene's germline CDR1 is SEHNR and CDR2 FQNEAQ (reference sequence). There are 12 residues in the CDR3. V dropped 5 bases and J dropped 0 bases, with 3 bases sitting between them. CDR3 region: CASSRSTDTQYF. The DNA of the CDR3 is TGTGCCAGCAGCCGGAGCACAGATACGCAGTATTTT. Together with reference TRBV7-9 and TRBJ2-3, the CDR3 gives the full variable domain: DTGVSQNPRHKITKRGQNVTFRCDPISEHNRLYWYRQTLGQGPEFLTYFQNEAQLEKSRLLSDRFSAERPKGSFSTLEIQRTEQGDSAMYLCASSRSTDTQYFGPGTRLTVL.

The chain joins TRBV5-6 to TRBJ1-2; 11 bases map to TRBD1. CDR3 length: 16 amino acids. Germline lookup yields CDR1 SGHDT and CDR2 YYEEEE. With 3 bases clipped from V and 4 bases from J, the junction kept 8 bases outside the gene matches. The CDR3 DNA sequence: TGTGCCAGCAGCTCCGGACAGGGGGCCACGGGCTATGGCTACACCTTC. This sequence encodes CASSSGQGATGYGYTF.

This chain uses TRBV5-1 with TRBJ2-1, with no clear D. Deletions cut 0 bases from V and 4 bases from J, with 5 bases between. CDR3 length: 13 amino acids. Germline CDR1 reads SGHRS; CDR2 reads YFSETQ. The CDR3 coding sequence is TGCGCCAGCAGCTTGGCCCAGTACAATGAGCAGTTCTTC. Translating it yields CASSLAQYNEQFF.

This clone was detected only a few times. The rearrangement links TRBV5-1 to TRBJ1-1; TRBD1 matches at 7 bases. Per germline, CDR1 SGHRS and CDR2 YFSETQ. The V and J ends lost 0 bases and 4 bases, in that order; junction bases with no gene match: 0. CDR3 length: 13 amino acids. The CDR3: CASSLDRGTEAFF. In DNA form, the CDR3 reads TGCGCCAGCAGCTTGGACAGGGGCACTGAAGCTTTCTTT.

CDR3 region: CATSRESRGPYEQYF. The CDR3 coding sequence is TGTGCCACCAGCAGAGAGAGCAGGGGACCATACGAGCAGTACTTC. V gene TRBV15 combines with J gene TRBJ2-7; weak D call: TRBD1 (6 bases). This CDR3 is 15 amino acids long. Germline V lookup: CDR1 LNHNV, CDR2 YYDKDF (reference sequence). Trimming stripped 0 bases from V and 4 bases from J, with 13 bases between.

The chain is built from TRBV7-9 and TRBJ1-1; no reliable D call. The CDR3 loop spans 12 amino acids. V was cut by 1 base and J by 5 bases, with 5 bases left in between. CDR1 and CDR2 from the germline V gene are SEHNR and FQNEAQ (reference sequence). CDR3 in amino acids: CASSLGRTEAFF. For the CDR3, the DNA is TGTGCCAGCAGCTTAGGGAGGACTGAAGCTTTCTTT.

The rearrangement joins TRBV7-2 to TRBJ1-1; the D gene is possibly TRBD1 (5 bases). This CDR3 comprises 14 residues. V was cut by 5 bases and J by 5 bases, with 15 bases left in between. Germline CDR1 is SGHTA and CDR2 is FQGNSA. The CDR3 coding sequence is TGTGCCAGCAGCCCGTCGCGGGGGGGGACTGAAGCTTTCTTT. Its protein is CASSPSRGGTEAFF.

In its sample, this clone was seen a few times. This chain uses TRBV29-1 with TRBJ2-1; unclear D gene. Germline assignment: CDR1 SQVTM and CDR2 ANQGSEA. The CDR3 is made up of 12 amino acids. The ends were cut back, 7 bases at V and 7 bases at J, with 14 bases in the middle. CDR3 amino acids: CSEARSKNEQFF. The DNA for the CDR3 is TGCAGCGAGGCTAGAAGTAAGAATGAGCAGTTCTTC.

The chain is built from TRBV5-1 and TRBJ2-1, with 9 bases matching TRBD1. V lost 4 bases and J lost 4; bases outside the gene matches: 9. The CDR3 loop spans 16 amino acids. The germline V gene encodes CDR1 SGHRS and CDR2 YFSETQ. The CDR3 reads CASSPPDRGPYNEQFF. CDR3 sequence (DNA): TGCGCCAGCAGCCCACCGGACAGGGGACCTTACAATGAGCAGTTCTTC.

Only one count was recorded for this clone. The chain uses TRBV30 and TRBJ1-6; perhaps TRBD1 as D (6 bases). Germline assignment: CDR1 GTSNPN and CDR2 SVGIG (reference sequence). V dropped 6 bases and J dropped 5 bases, with 14 bases sitting between them. The CDR3 spans 14 residues. Here the CDR3 DNA reads TGTGCCTGCCATACAGGGTTGAATAATTCACCCCTCCACTTT. It yields the protein CACHTGLNNSPLHF.

The chain employs TRBV7-9 and TRBJ1-2; the match to TRBD1 covers 7 bases. CDR3 length equals 13 residues. Germline assignment: CDR1 SEHNR and CDR2 FQNEAQ (reference sequence). V shed 7 bases and J 6 bases; nucleotides not matched to a gene: 8. The CDR3 nucleotides read TGTGCCAGCACCCTCCAGGGGGAGGATGGCTACACCTTC. It translates to CASTLQGEDGYTF.

The rearrangement links TRBV9 to TRBJ2-5, with 11 bases fitting TRBD2. With 5 bases clipped from V and 2 bases from J, the junction kept 5 bases outside the gene matches. Per germline, CDR1 SGDLS and CDR2 YYNGEE. The CDR3 length is 15 residues. DNA for the CDR3: TGTGCCAGCAGTGACCGGACTAGCGGGCAAGAGACCCAGTACTTC. Its translation is CASSDRTSGQETQYF.

The chain joins TRBV5-1 to TRBJ2-3; TRBD1 agrees at 7 bases. Germline V gene data show CDR1 as SGHRS and CDR2 as YFSETQ. This CDR3 comprises 15 residues. The ends lost 4 bases at V and 4 bases at J; junction bases unmatched: 9. Here the CDR3 DNA reads TGCGCCAGCAGCCGACAGGGCGGTCAGGCAGATACGCAGTATTTT. Protein product: CASSRQGGQADTQYF.

This clone was counted ten times or more. The chain has TRBV7-9 and TRBJ1-3, with a tentative D call TRBD1 (6 bases). The CDR3 is 15 residues long. The germline V gene has CDR1 SEHNR and CDR2 FQNEAQ (reference sequence). Trimming took off 2 bases at V and 7 bases at J, with 15 bases between the two ends. Here the CDR3 DNA reads TGTGCCAGCAGCTTAACTCAGGGGATTTCGAACACCATATATTTT. This translates into CASSLTQGISNTIYF. The full variable domain, with the rest looked up from reference TRBV7-9 and TRBJ1-3, is DTGVSQNPRHKITKRGQNVTFRCDPISEHNRLYWYRQTLGQGPEFLTYFQNEAQLEKSRLLSDRFSAERPKGSFSTLEIQRTEQGDSAMYLCASSLTQGISNTIYFGEGSWLTVV.

This clone was counted a few times. The gene calls are TRBV15 and TRBJ1-1, with unresolved D. The CDR3 extends over 15 amino acids. CDR1 is LNHNV, CDR2 YYDKDF, per germline (reference sequence). V was clipped by 0 bases and J by 2 bases, with 10 bases between them. CDR3 loop: CATSREPLSNTEAFF. In DNA, the CDR3 is TGTGCCACCAGCAGAGAACCCCTATCAAACACTGAAGCTTTCTTT.

The chain carries TRBV28 and TRBJ1-1; D call uncertain. With 6 bases removed from V and 5 bases from J, the gap between germline ends came to 13 bases. CDR3 size: 13 residues. CDR1 MDHEN and CDR2 SYDVKM come from the germline V gene. In nucleotides, the CDR3 is TGTGCCAGCAGGCCCCCCACAGTGACTGAAGCTTTCTTT. It yields the protein CASRPPTVTEAFF.

This clone was found once. The chain has TRBV19 and TRBJ1-4; a weak D match, TRBD1 (5 bases). This CDR3 contains 16 residues. Germline CDR1 is LNHDA and CDR2 is SQIVND (reference sequence). V lost 3 bases and J lost 5, with 16 bases in between. The CDR3 loop is CASSIVLVRGNEKLFF. In DNA, the CDR3 is TGTGCCAGTAGTATCGTTTTAGTACGGGGGAATGAAAAACTGTTTTTT.

As DNA, the CDR3 is TGTGCCAGCTGTCTAGCGGTGTCCTACGAGCAGTACTTC. The encoded protein is CASCLAVSYEQYF. This chain links TRBV7-2 with TRBJ2-7, with TRBD2 matching over 7 bases. CDR1 is SGHTA, CDR2 FQGNSA, per germline. The V and J ends lost 8 bases and 1 base, in that order; junction bases with no gene match: 5. The CDR3 totals 13 residues. Full variable domain (outside the CDR3, taken from reference TRBV7-2 and TRBJ2-7): GAGVSQSPSNKVTEKGKDVELRCDPISGHTALYWYRQSLGQGLEFLIYFQGNSAPDKSGLPSDRFSAERTGGSVSTLTIQRTQQEDSAVYLCASCLAVSYEQYFGPGTRLTVT.

The chain is built from TRBV29-1 and TRBJ2-3, with 7 bases aligning to TRBD1. There are 16 residues in the CDR3. After removal of 7 bases from V and 3 bases from J, the junction contained 16 bases not matched to a gene. Per germline, CDR1 SQVTM and CDR2 ANQGSEA. CDR3 residues: CSAESFGTGETDTQYF. CDR3 coding DNA: TGCAGCGCCGAAAGTTTCGGAACAGGGGAGACAGATACGCAGTATTTT.

CDR3 sequence (DNA): TGTGCCTGGAGTGTAAGCCTAGCGAGCTCCTACAATGAGCAGTTCTTC. This translates into CAWSVSLASSYNEQFF. The chain combines TRBV30 with TRBJ2-1, with TRBD2 as a possible D gene (6 bases). The CDR3 has 16 amino acids. V gave up 0 bases and J gave up 0 bases, with 12 bases separating them. Germline CDR1 GTSNPN, CDR2 SVGIG (reference sequence).

The J gene is TRBJ2-6, the V gene TRBV6-1, with TRBD1 as a possible D gene (6 bases). V lost 4 bases and J 4 bases, leaving 11 bases between the germline ends. There are 15 residues in the CDR3. The germline V gene encodes CDR1 MNHNS and CDR2 SASEGT. CDR3 sequence (DNA): TGTGCCAGCAGTGTACAGGGAACCGGGGCCAACGTCCTGACTTTC. Its translation: CASSVQGTGANVLTF.

The chain is built from TRBV6-5 and TRBJ2-7; 7 nucleotides agree with TRBD1. Losses at the gene ends were 2 bases for V and 7 bases for J; bases not matched to a gene: 5. CDR1 is MNHEY and CDR2 is SVGAGI in the germline V gene. This CDR3 spans 13 amino acids. The CDR3 protein is CASSYDRAREQYF. The CDR3 region has the DNA TGTGCCAGCAGTTACGACAGGGCGAGAGAGCAGTACTTC.

This CDR3 is CAWSVGDWWTEAFF. CDR3 in DNA: TGTGCCTGGAGTGTCGGGGATTGGTGGACTGAAGCTTTCTTT. V gene TRBV30 combines with J gene TRBJ1-1; no reliable D call. Germline V CDR1 and CDR2: GTSNPN, SVGIG (reference sequence). This CDR3 is 14 amino acids long. The ends were cut back, 0 bases at V and 5 bases at J, with 13 bases in the middle. Combining the CDR3 with reference TRBV30 and TRBJ1-1 gives the whole variable domain SQTIHQWPATLVQPVGSPLSLECTVEGTSNPNLYWYRQAAGRGLQLLFYSVGIGQISSEVPQNLSASRPQDRQFILSSKKLLLSDSGFYLCAWSVGDWWTEAFFGQGTRLTVV.